The rows below give T cell receptor beta chains drawn from one sample of a study of cytomegalovirus exposure and HLA in healthy donors. The repertoire was sequenced with immunoSEQ multiplex PCR; TCRdb's copy has only in-frame clones and lacks some. In the table there are 160,000 or so clones, about 78% of which are singletons. Sequenced sample: PBMCs. These receptors came from a man between 35 and 55 years old in good health and CMV-seronegative. CDR3s include the opening cysteine and the closing phenylalanine or tryptophan. For some rows the clone size is stated as once, few or many, or as a class when expanded; others skip it.

>TRBV5-1|TRBJ2-7|.
CASSLGQREAHDF
>TRBV2|TRBJ2-7|.
CASSEGGVHEQYF
>TRBV7-6|TRBJ2-7|.
CASSFGLAGDEQYF
>TRBV13|TRBJ2-2|once
CASRLLREATNTGELFF
>TRBV18|TRBJ1-1|.
CASSPTGNTEAFF
>TRBV6-5|TRBJ1-1|.
CASSYSPGNTEAFF
>TRBV27|TRBJ2-2|once
CASSLQANTGELFF
>TRBV5-1|TRBJ2-7|.
CASSSGGTGAIYEQYF
>TRBV11-2|TRBJ2-7|.
CASSSSNSGSYEQYF
>TRBV11-3|TRBJ2-3|.
CASSSGQTDTQYF
>TRBV5-1|TRBJ2-6|.
CASSLVPQGAGANVLTF
>TRBV7-7|TRBJ2-3|.
CASSLGGLAGIGPDTQYF
>TRBV9|TRBJ1-1|.
CASSEGQDTEAFF
>TRBV11-2|TRBJ1-2|.
CASSLTQGQGRGYTF
>TRBV5-1|TRBJ2-7|.
CASSFEGAYEQYF
>TRBV7-5|TRBJ1-5|.
CARSSGESQPQHF
>TRBV30|TRBJ1-2|.
CAWIRYGYTF
>TRBV5-4|TRBJ2-7|.
CASSSDRSYEQYF
>TRBV28|TRBJ2-1|.
CASSRGGRRILDEQFF
>TRBV29-1|TRBJ2-7|.
CSVLPSRGNEQYF
>TRBV7-9|TRBJ1-5|.
CASSNRINQPQHF
>TRBV18|TRBJ1-4|.
CASSPQWRGLATNEKLFF
>TRBV28|TRBJ2-4|.
CASSLEGRAKNIQYF
>TRBV4-3|TRBJ2-2|.
CASSQETGRLPGELFF
>TRBV7-9|TRBJ1-2|.
CASSLVGDRGLYGYTF
>TRBV5-1|TRBJ1-6|.
CASAISGDSPLHF
>TRBV5-1|TRBJ1-1|few
CASSGQGNTEAFF
>TRBV6-6|TRBJ2-1|.
CASSYGTLVNNEQFF
>TRBV9|TRBJ2-3|.
CASSVLQGGDTQYF
>TRBV6-5|TRBJ2-7|.
CASSYRTSVSYEQYF
>TRBV25-1|TRBJ1-5|.
CASSASGTGVQPQHF
>TRBV5-1|TRBJ2-3|.
CASGEDTDTQYF
>TRBV18|TRBJ1-5|once
CASSPEVIWMSNQPQHF
>TRBV6-1|TRBJ2-3|.
CASSAYSRGSSTDTQYF
>TRBV6-1|TRBJ2-7|.
CASETSGYEQYF
>TRBV9|TRBJ2-7|.
CASSKGQGESYEQYF
>TRBV9|TRBJ2-1|few
CAGLRQGNEQFF
>TRBV5-1|TRBJ2-6|.
CASSEPTGTGANVLTF
>TRBV25-1|TRBJ1-1|.
CASNGGVGLQAFF
>TRBV5-1|TRBJ2-7|once
CASSLVRGGIASYEQYF
>TRBV5-1|TRBJ1-1|.
CASSMGQGVRSTEAFF
>TRBV30|TRBJ2-7|once
CAWRSGGFLSYEQYF
>TRBV6-5|TRBJ2-2|.
CASSYVLADSTGELFF
>TRBV7-9|TRBJ1-1|.
CASSSDITEAFF
>TRBV10-3|TRBJ2-7|.
CAISESAYEQYF
>TRBV19|TRBJ2-2|.
CATRGALDTGELFF
>TRBV6-1|TRBJ1-2|.
CASSAGGHSPVYGYTF
>TRBV5-4|TRBJ2-3|.
CASSSQREIGTDTQYF
>TRBV28|TRBJ1-2|few
CASNPGQNYGYTF
>TRBV27|TRBJ1-1|few
CASSLTGAVGTEAFF
>TRBV29-1|TRBJ2-1|few
CSVDGGGGNYNEQFF
>TRBV6-1|TRBJ2-1|.
CASGDSRYPGDEQFF
>TRBV30|TRBJ2-7|once
CASEGQGKYEQYF
>TRBV10-2|TRBJ2-7|.
CASSMGQSSYEQYF
>TRBV6-1|TRBJ1-2|.
CASRGGEGWFRFTF